The source of this TCR beta chain is a study of early stage breast cancer tumors. Study conclusions and caveats: Tumor and normal breast were distinguished via blood comparison in about 90% of the 16 patients.

Germline trimming cut 5 bases from V and 1 base from J; bases unmatched to any gene: 6. The CDR3 extends over 16 amino acids. CDR1 is SGHTA, CDR2 FQGNSA, per germline. Each sample had two DNA replicates, roughly 0.5 ug blood or 1.5 ug tissue. Sequencing was performed with immunoSEQ multiplex PCR; in TCRdb, only in-frame clones are kept and a portion is missing. The table records around 9,900 clones, 64% of them present only once. As for this clone: Its antigen remains unidentified.

About 19-50 mg of tumor tissue was diced per sample. The rearrangement uses TRBV7-2 and TRBJ2-7; 12 bases fit TRBD2. Source material: breast tumor tissue. This receptor was taken from a person in their sixties or seventies with breast cancer. In DNA, the CDR3 is TGTGCCAGCAGCCCATCCGGACTAGCGGGATCCTACGAGCAGTACTTC. This codes for CASSPSGLAGSYEQYF. The full variable domain, its missing parts supplied by reference TRBV7-2 and TRBJ2-7, is GAGVSQSPSNKVTEKGKDVELRCDPISGHTALYWYRQSLGQGLEFLIYFQGNSAPDKSGLPSDRFSAERTGGSVSTLTIQRTQQEDSAVYLCASSPSGLAGSYEQYFGPGTRLTVT.